This entry describes one T cell receptor beta chain. Its specificity is unknown. This entry comes from a study of T cell clonotyping in hematopoietic cell transplantation. Overall study results and limits: Higher Inverse Simpson Index values in graft donor and pretransplant recipient predicted broader posttransplant TCR diversity. Pathologically expanded recipient clonotypes increased progressively from day 30 to day 180 as diversity fell.

TCRdb keeps only in-frame clones here, not all; method: immunoSEQ multiplex PCR. The table has roughly 2,300 clones, roughly 87% seen once. Source material: peripheral blood mononuclear cells. The receptor comes from a man aged 35 to 55 in good health. Some clones in this sample may be carry-over from other donors' samples.

CDR3 bases: TGTGCCTGGAGTAAGGAGCTTCGGGTCTCCTATAATTCACCCCTCCACTTT. Its protein product is CAWSKELRVSYNSPLHF. This sequence joins TRBV30 and TRBJ1-6; no firm D call. Trimming shortened V by 2 bases and J by 0 bases, and 14 bases separated the two germline ends. The CDR3 sequence is 17 residues long. CDR1 GTSNPN and CDR2 SVGIG come from the germline V gene (reference sequence). Drawing the rest from reference TRBV30 and TRBJ1-6, the complete variable domain is SQTIHQWPATLVQPVGSPLSLECTVEGTSNPNLYWYRQAAGRGLQLLFYSVGIGQISSEVPQNLSASRPQDRQFILSSKKLLLSDSGFYLCAWSKELRVSYNSPLHFGNGTRLTVT.